This T cell receptor (beta chain) originates from a study of cytomegalovirus exposure and HLA in healthy donors. Study in general: A preliminary data release comprised around 85 million unique TCRs obtained from HLA-typed donors. For the roughly 400 genotyped donors, 75% to 90% fell within the Caucasian-associated ancestry cluster. Study-level results: It was likely that a cluster of highly shared sequence variants was a sequencing artifact. Specificity of a few CMV-associated chains for CMV antigens was verified in vitro.

Researchers ran the PCR with 60 Vbeta and 13 Jbeta primers. Assay used: immunoSEQ multiplex PCR; TCRdb lists only in-frame clones, some missing. The profile shows 55,000 to 80,000 clones, more than 70% of them singletons. V was pared by 9 bases and J by 1 base, with 9 bases of the junction left unmatched. CDR1 is SNHLY and CDR2 is FYNNEI in the germline V gene. The CDR3 consists of 15 residues. A word on this clone: The antigen remains unidentified.

This rearrangement joins TRBV2 to TRBJ2-5; 9 positions match TRBD2. The sequencing sample was made of PBMCs. The sequence was obtained from a man in his fifties in good health and CMV-seropositive. The CDR3 loop reads CASTRTSALQETQYF. CDR3 nucleotides: TGTGCCAGTACAAGGACTAGCGCCCTCCAAGAGACCCAGTACTTC.